This TCR beta chain was sequenced during a study of breast tumors, draining lymph nodes, adjacent tissues. Broader study findings: That most tumor T cells come from lymph nodes remained unproven. Data fit most tumor T cells coming from lymph node, expanding in tumor. Tumor TCR diversity was below lymph nodes but above nontumor tissue.

Breast cancer patients provided tissue from their axillary draining lymph nodes. TCRdb re-called the multiplex PCR reads with MiXCR, one entry per CDR3 protein. Of some 110,000 distinct CDR3 sequences detected, 30% appear once; the ten largest clones hold about 6%. This clonotype was detected many times. Its target is not known. Germline lookup yields CDR1 MGHRA and CDR2 YSYEKL. The CDR3 contains 16 residues. V was pared by 0 bases and J by 3 bases, with 5 bases of the junction left unmatched. The specimen sequenced was axillary lymph node tissue. The receptor comes from a female donor with breast cancer. Some clones in this sample may be carry-over from other donors' samples. V and J are TRBV4-1 and TRBJ2-1; 7 nucleotides line up with TRBD2. In DNA, the CDR3 is TGCGCCAGCAGCCAAGATCCACTAGCGAACTACAATGAGCAGTTCTTC. Residues: CASSQDPLANYNEQFF.